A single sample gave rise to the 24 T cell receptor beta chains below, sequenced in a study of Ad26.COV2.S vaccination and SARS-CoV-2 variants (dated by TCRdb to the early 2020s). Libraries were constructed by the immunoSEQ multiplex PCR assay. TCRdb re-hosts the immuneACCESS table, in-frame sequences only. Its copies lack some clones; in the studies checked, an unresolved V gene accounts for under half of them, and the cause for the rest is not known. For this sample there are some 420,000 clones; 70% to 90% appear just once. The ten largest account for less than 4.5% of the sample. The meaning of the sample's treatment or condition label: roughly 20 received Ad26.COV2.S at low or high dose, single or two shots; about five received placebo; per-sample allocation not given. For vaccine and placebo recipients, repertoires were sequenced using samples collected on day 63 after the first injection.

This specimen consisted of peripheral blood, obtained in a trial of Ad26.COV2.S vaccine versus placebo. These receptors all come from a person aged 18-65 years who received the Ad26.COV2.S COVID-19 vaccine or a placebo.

In DNA form, the CDR3 reads TGTGCCAGCAGCGTAGAGACAGATACGCAGTATTTT. Its translation is CASSVETDTQYF. The chain employs TRBV9 and TRBJ2-3, with unresolved D. The ends were cut back, 0 bases at V and 3 bases at J, with 2 bases in the middle. The CDR3 sequence is 12 residues long. CDR1 SGDLS and CDR2 YYNGEE come from the germline V gene.

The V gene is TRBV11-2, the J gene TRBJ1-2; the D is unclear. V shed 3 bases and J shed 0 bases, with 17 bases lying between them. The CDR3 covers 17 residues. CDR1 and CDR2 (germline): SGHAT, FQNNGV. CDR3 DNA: TGTGCCAGCAGCTTTTCCCCGTTAAGGAGAGCTAACTATGGCTACACCTTC. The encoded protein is CASSFSPLRRANYGYTF.

The DNA for the CDR3 is TGTGCCAGCAGTCCGCTCGGGGGGCAGGGAGAGACCCAGTACTTC. It specifies CASSPLGGQGETQYF. The chain carries TRBV2 and TRBJ2-5; D perhaps matches TRBD2 (7 bases). V gave up 5 bases and J gave up 4 bases, with 17 bases separating them. Germline V gene lookup returns CDR1 SNHLY and CDR2 FYNNEI. The CDR3 runs 15 residues.

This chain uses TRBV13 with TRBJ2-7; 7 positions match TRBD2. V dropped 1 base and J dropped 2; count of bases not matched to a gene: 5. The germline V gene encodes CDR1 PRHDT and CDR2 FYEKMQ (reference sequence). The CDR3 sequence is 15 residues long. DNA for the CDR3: TGTGCCAGCAGCTTAGAGGCGCGGGGGACCTACGAGCAGTACTTC. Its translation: CASSLEARGTYEQYF.

The CDR3 here is CASSLGAGANTGELFF. The CDR3 DNA reads as TGTGCCAGCAGCTTGGGCGCGGGGGCGAACACCGGGGAGCTGTTTTTT. V usage is TRBV27 and J usage is TRBJ2-2; 7 bases match TRBD2. Germline CDR1 reads MNHEY; CDR2 reads SMNVEV (reference sequence). Trimming removed 6 bases from V and 0 bases from J; junction bases left unmatched: 7. This CDR3 is 16 amino acids long.

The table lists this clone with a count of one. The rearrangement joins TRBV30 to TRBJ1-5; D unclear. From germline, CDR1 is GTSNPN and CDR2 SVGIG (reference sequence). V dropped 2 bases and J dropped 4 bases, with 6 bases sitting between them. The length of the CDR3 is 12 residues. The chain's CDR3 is CAWSRGNQPQHF. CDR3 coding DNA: TGTGCCTGGAGTAGAGGGAATCAGCCCCAGCATTTT.

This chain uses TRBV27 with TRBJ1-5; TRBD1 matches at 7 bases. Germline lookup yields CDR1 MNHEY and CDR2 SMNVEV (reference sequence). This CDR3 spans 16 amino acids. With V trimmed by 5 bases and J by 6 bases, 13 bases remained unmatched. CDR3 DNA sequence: TGTGCCAGCAGTCGAATCCGACAGGGTACGCGTCAGCCCCAGCATTTT. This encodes CASSRIRQGTRQPQHF.

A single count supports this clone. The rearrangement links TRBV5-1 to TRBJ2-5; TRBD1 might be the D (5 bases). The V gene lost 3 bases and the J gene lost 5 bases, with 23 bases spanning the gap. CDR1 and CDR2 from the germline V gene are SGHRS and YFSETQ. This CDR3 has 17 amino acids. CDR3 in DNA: TGCGCCAGCAGCTCGATTACAGGATCCACAGCGTCGGAGACCCAGTACTTC. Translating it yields CASSSITGSTASETQYF.

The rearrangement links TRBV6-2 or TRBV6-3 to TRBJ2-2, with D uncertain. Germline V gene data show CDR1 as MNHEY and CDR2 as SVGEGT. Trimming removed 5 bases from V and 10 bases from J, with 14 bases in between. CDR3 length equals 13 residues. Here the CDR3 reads CASSKPSSEELFF. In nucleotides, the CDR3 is TGTGCCAGCAGTAAACCCTCGAGCGAGGAGCTGTTTTTT.

The CDR3 reads CASSVPRDPAASGNTIYF. The CDR3 DNA follows: TGTGCCAGCAGCGTTCCCCGGGACCCCGCGGCCTCTGGAAACACCATATATTTT. J is TRBJ1-3 and V is TRBV9; possibly TRBD1 for D (5 bases). Trimming removed 2 bases at V and 0 bases at J, with 18 bases between. Per the germline V gene, CDR1 is SGDLS and CDR2 is YYNGEE. There are 18 residues in the CDR3.

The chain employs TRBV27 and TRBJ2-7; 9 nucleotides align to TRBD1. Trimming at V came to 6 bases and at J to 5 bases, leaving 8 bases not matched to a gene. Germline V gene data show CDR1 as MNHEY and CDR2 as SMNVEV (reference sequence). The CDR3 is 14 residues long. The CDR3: CASRLTGGLDEQYF. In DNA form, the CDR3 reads TGTGCCAGCAGACTGACAGGGGGACTGGACGAGCAGTACTTC.

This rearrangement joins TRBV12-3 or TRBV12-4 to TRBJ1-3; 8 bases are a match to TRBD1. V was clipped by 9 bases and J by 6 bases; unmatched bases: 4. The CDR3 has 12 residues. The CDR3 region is CASHRGANTIYF. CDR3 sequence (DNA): TGTGCCAGTCACAGGGGGGCAAACACCATATATTTT.

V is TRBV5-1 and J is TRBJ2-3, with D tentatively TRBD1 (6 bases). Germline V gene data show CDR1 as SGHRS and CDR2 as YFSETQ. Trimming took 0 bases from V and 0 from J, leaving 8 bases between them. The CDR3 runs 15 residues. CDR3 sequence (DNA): TGCGCCAGCAGCTTGGGTGACAGGAGCACAGATACGCAGTATTTT. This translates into CASSLGDRSTDTQYF.

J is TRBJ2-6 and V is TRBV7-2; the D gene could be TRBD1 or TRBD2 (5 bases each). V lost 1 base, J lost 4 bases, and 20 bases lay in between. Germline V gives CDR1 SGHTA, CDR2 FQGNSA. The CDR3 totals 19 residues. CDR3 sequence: CASSLVPGRGPGGANVLTF. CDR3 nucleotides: TGTGCCAGCAGCTTAGTACCGGGACGGGGTCCGGGCGGGGCCAACGTCCTGACTTTC.

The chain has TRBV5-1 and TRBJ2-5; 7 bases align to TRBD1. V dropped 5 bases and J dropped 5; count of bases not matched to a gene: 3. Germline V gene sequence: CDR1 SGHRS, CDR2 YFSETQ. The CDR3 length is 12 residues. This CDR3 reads CASRRDSETQYF. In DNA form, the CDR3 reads TGCGCCAGCAGAAGGGACAGCGAGACCCAGTACTTC.

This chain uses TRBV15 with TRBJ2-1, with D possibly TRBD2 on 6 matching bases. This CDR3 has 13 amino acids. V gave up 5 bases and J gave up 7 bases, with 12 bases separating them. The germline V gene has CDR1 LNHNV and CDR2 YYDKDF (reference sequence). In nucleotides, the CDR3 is TGTGCCACCAGCCGCGGGACTTCTAATGAGCAGTTCTTC. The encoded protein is CATSRGTSNEQFF.

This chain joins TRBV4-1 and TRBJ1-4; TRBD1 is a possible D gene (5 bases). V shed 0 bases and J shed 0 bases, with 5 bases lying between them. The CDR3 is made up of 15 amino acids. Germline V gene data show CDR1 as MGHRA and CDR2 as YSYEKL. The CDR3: CASSQETATNEKLFF. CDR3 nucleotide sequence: TGCGCCAGCAGCCAAGAGACAGCAACTAATGAAAAACTGTTTTTT.

The CDR3 protein is CASSEGTGWATQYF. The CDR3 bases are TGTGCCAGCAGTGAAGGGACAGGGTGGGCGACCCAGTACTTC. This chain links TRBV2 with TRBJ2-5, with 8 bases fitting TRBD1. Trimming cost V 1 base and J 7 bases; bases outside gene matches: 5. The CDR3 is 14 residues long. Germline lookup yields CDR1 SNHLY and CDR2 FYNNEI.

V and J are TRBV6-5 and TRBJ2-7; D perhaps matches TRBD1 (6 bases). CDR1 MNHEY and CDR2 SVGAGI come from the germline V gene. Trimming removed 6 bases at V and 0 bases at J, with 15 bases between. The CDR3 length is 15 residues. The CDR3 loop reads CASRNYRVDSYEQYF. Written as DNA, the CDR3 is TGTGCCAGCAGGAACTACAGGGTCGACTCCTACGAGCAGTACTTC.

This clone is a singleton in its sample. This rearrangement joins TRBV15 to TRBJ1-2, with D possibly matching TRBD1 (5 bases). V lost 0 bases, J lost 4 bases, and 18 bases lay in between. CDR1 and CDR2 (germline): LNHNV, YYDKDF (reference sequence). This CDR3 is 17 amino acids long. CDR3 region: CATSRDPRQSLTYGYTF. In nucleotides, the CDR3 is TGTGCCACCAGCAGAGATCCAAGACAGTCCCTTACCTATGGCTACACCTTC. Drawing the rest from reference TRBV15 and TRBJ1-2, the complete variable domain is DAMVIQNPRYQVTQFGKPVTLSCSQTLNHNVMYWYQQKSSQAPKLLFHYYDKDFNNEADTPDNFQSRRPNTSFCFLDIRSPGLGDTAMYLCATSRDPRQSLTYGYTFGSGTRLTVV.

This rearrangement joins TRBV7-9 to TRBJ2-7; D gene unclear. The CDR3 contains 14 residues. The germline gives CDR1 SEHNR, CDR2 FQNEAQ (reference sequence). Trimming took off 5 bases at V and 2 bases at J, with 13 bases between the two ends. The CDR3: CASSPDGKTYEQYF. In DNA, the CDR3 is TGTGCCAGCAGCCCAGACGGAAAAACCTACGAGCAGTACTTC.

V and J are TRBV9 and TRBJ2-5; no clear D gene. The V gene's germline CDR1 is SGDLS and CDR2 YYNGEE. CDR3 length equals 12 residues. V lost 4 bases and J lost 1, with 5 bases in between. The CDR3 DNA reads TGTGCCAGCAGCCGCTTCCAAGAGACCCAGTACTTC. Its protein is CASSRFQETQYF.

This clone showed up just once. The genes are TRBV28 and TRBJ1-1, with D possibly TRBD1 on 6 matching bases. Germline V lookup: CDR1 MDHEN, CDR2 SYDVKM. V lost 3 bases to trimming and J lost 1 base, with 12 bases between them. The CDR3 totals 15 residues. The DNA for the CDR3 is TGTGCCAGCAGTTTCCCACCGGGACAGAACACTGAAGCTTTCTTT. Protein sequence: CASSFPPGQNTEAFF.

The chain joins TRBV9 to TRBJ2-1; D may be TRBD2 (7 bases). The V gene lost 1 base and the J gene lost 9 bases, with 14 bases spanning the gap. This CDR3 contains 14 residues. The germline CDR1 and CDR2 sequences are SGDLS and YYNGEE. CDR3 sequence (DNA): TGTGCCAGCAGCGTATACGGGGGGCCAGGTGAGCAGTTCTTC. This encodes CASSVYGGPGEQFF.